One sample yielded the 28 T cell receptor beta chains listed below, sequenced in a study of breast tumors, draining lymph nodes, adjacent tissues. MiXCR, applied by TCRdb to the multiplex PCR reads, yields one record per CDR3 protein. The repertoire has about 53,000 distinct CDR3 sequences, under 45% of them found once; the top ten carry roughly a tenth. The sequenced sample consisted of breast tumor tissue. The receptor source for this set is a female donor with breast cancer. Some clones in this sample may be carry-over from other donors' samples.

There are many counts of this clonotype. The V call is TRBV27, the J call TRBJ2-7, with TRBD1 matching 9 bases. This CDR3 is built from 15 residues. The V segment lost 7 bases and the J segment 0 bases; nucleotides outside the gene matches: 7. Looked up from germline, CDR1 is MNHEY and CDR2 is SMNVEV (reference sequence). CDR3 DNA: TGTGCCAGCAAACCGACAGGGGGATACTCCTACGAGCAGTACTTC. This encodes CASKPTGGYSYEQYF.

This clonotype appeared a single time. The CDR3 ends on some other residue instead of the conserved phenylalanine or tryptophan, so this is likely a read error. The chain uses TRBV12-3 or TRBV12-4 and TRBJ2-7; TRBD1 is a possible D gene (6 bases). The CDR3 length is 14 residues. V lost 5 bases to trimming and J lost 7 bases, with 18 bases between them. The CDR3 is CASSPRAGVSEQYL. The CDR3 bases are TGTGCCAGCAGTCCCAGGGCAGGGGTTAGTGAGCAGTACCTC.

This sequence joins TRBV20-1 and TRBJ2-2; no clear D. V lost 0 bases, J lost 4 bases, and 6 bases lay in between. From germline, CDR1 is DFQATT and CDR2 SNEGSKA (reference sequence). CDR3 length: 13 residues. The CDR3 loop reads CSAREAGTGELFF. CDR3 nucleotide sequence: TGCAGTGCTAGAGAAGCAGGCACCGGGGAGCTGTTTTTT.

This clonotype has only a few counts. This may be a read error: a much more frequent sequence differs by one nucleotide. The rearrangement uses TRBV11-1 and TRBJ2-1; D is perhaps TRBD2 (6 bases). Germline CDR1 SGHAT, CDR2 FQDESV (reference sequence). The CDR3 is 11 amino acids. As DNA, the CDR3 is TGTGCCAGCAGTCGCGGGAATGAGCCGTTCTTC. Translating it yields CASSRGNEPFF.

On this clonotype: An end of the junction does not agree with germline; a read error may underlie this. The V and J genes are TRBV10-3 and TRBJ1-2; D uncertain. Germline V gene lookup returns CDR1 ENHRY and CDR2 SYGVKD. The CDR3 covers 13 residues. The CDR3 nucleotides read TGTGCCAGCAGTCAAGGGTCGGTTGGTGGCTACACCTTC. This sequence encodes CASSQGSVGGYTF.

Ten or more counts support this clonotype. CDR3: CSATRSPGGSPLHF. Written as DNA, the CDR3 is TGCAGTGCTACCCGATCGCCCGGGGGTTCACCCCTCCACTTT. The chain couples TRBV20-1 to TRBJ1-6; possibly TRBD1 for D (5 bases). Looked up from germline, CDR1 is DFQATT and CDR2 is SNEGSKA (reference sequence). The CDR3 extends over 14 amino acids. V shed 4 bases and J shed 9 bases, with 16 bases lying between them.

This clonotype was counted ten times or more. The J gene is TRBJ1-4, the V gene TRBV27, with D unclear. Trimming shortened V by 3 bases and J by 0 bases, and 11 bases separated the two germline ends. This CDR3 has 16 residues. Germline values: CDR1 MNHEY, CDR2 SMNVEV (reference sequence). The CDR3 DNA reads TGTGCCAGCAGTTTTCAACAGACGGCAACTAATGAAAAACTGTTTTTT. Its translation is CASSFQQTATNEKLFF.

This clonotype appeared many times. This chain uses TRBV9 with TRBJ2-3; D is unclear. The germline gives CDR1 SGDLS, CDR2 YYNGEE. Trimming removed 1 base from V and 2 bases from J, with 8 bases in between. The CDR3 totals 14 residues. The CDR3 coding sequence is TGTGCCAGCAGCGTATCCGGTCCCACAGATACGCAGTATTTT. This translates into CASSVSGPTDTQYF. Together with reference TRBV9 and TRBJ2-3, the CDR3 gives the full variable domain: DSGVTQTPKHLITATGQRVTLRCSPRSGDLSVYWYQQSLDQGLQFLIQYYNGEERAKGNILERFSAQQFPDLHSELNLSSLELGDSALYFCASSVSGPTDTQYFGPGTRLTVL.

At least ten counts were recorded for this clonotype. CDR3 in DNA: TGCGCCAGCAGCCAAGACGGGGGGAGTAAGGATACTAGCACAGATACGCAGTATTTT. Translation gives CASSQDGGSKDTSTDTQYF. The V gene is TRBV4-3, the J gene TRBJ2-3; 7 positions match TRBD2. CDR1 is LGHNA, CDR2 YSLEER, per germline. The CDR3 contains 19 residues. With V trimmed by 0 bases and J by 0 bases, 12 bases remained unmatched.

This clonotype was seen repeatedly, ten times or more. This chain links TRBV7-9 with TRBJ2-1; D is possibly TRBD2 (5 bases). Trimming stripped 5 bases from V and 0 bases from J, with 8 bases between. The CDR3 consists of 14 residues. Germline lookup yields CDR1 SEHNR and CDR2 FQNEAQ (reference sequence). The CDR3 DNA sequence: TGTGCCAGCAGCCTAGGGAGCTCCTACAATGAGCAGTTCTTC. Protein product: CASSLGSSYNEQFF. Full variable domain (outside the CDR3, taken from reference TRBV7-9 and TRBJ2-1): DTGVSQNPRHKITKRGQNVTFRCDPISEHNRLYWYRQTLGQGPEFLTYFQNEAQLEKSRLLSDRFSAERPKGSFSTLEIQRTEQGDSAMYLCASSLGSSYNEQFFGPGTRLTVL.

This clonotype has ten or more counts. This sequence joins TRBV20-1 and TRBJ2-3, with a tentative D call TRBD2 (6 bases). The V end lost 0 bases, the J end lost 6 bases, and 16 bases lay between the germline ends. This CDR3 is built from 15 residues. Germline CDR1 DFQATT, CDR2 SNEGSKA (reference sequence). The chain's CDR3 is CSARDPRDLLDTQYF. The CDR3 coding sequence is TGCAGTGCTAGAGATCCTAGGGACTTGTTGGATACGCAGTATTTT.

The chain carries TRBV7-8 and TRBJ1-6, with 7 bases aligning to TRBD1. The V gene end was trimmed by 1 base and the J gene end by 8 bases; junction bases not matched to a gene: 8. This CDR3 spans 16 amino acids. Looked up from germline, CDR1 is SGHVS and CDR2 is FQNEAQ. In DNA form, the CDR3 reads TGTGCCAGCAGCTTAGATTGGACAGGTTCGGATTCACCCCTCCACTTT. This codes for CASSLDWTGSDSPLHF.

Only a few counts were recorded for this clonotype. V usage is TRBV28 and J usage is TRBJ1-1, with D perhaps matching TRBD1 (6 bases). Germline-derived CDR1 and CDR2 are MDHEN and SYDVKM. The CDR3 has 14 residues. Trimming shortened V by 2 bases and J by 4 bases, and 11 bases separated the two germline ends. CDR3 amino acids: CASSLRTEITEAFF. CDR3 coding DNA: TGTGCCAGCAGTTTAAGGACAGAGATCACTGAAGCTTTCTTT.

This clonotype has ten or more counts. This chain links TRBV10-1 with TRBJ2-1, with 10 bases that match TRBD2. V lost 5 bases, J lost 6 bases, and 4 bases stayed unmatched. In germline, CDR1 is WNHNN, CDR2 SYGVQD (reference sequence). CDR3 length: 14 residues. The chain's CDR3 is CASSTSGTRNEQFF. Here the CDR3 DNA reads TGCGCCAGCAGTACTAGCGGGACCCGCAATGAGCAGTTCTTC.

This clonotype was observed many times. The chain employs TRBV10-1 and TRBJ2-3; a possible D gene is TRBD2 (5 bases). The CDR3 sequence is 15 residues long. The V gene's germline CDR1 is WNHNN and CDR2 SYGVQD (reference sequence). V was shortened by 3 bases and J by 0 bases, with 10 bases between the two germline ends. The CDR3: CASSDTGLSTDTQYF. DNA of the CDR3: TGCGCCAGCAGTGATACGGGATTGAGCACAGATACGCAGTATTTT.

This clonotype has ten or more counts. The gene calls are TRBV30 and TRBJ1-6, with D perhaps matching TRBD1 (6 bases). Germline-derived CDR1 and CDR2 are GTSNPN and SVGIG (reference sequence). V lost 4 bases and J 1 base, leaving 14 bases between the germline ends. The CDR3 loop spans 16 amino acids. CDR3 nucleotides: TGTGCCTGGACCGCCAGGGGACTATCCTATAATTCACCCCTCCACTTT. Amino acids: CAWTARGLSYNSPLHF. The variable domain in full, with the rest retrieved from reference TRBV30 and TRBJ1-6, is SQTIHQWPATLVQPVGSPLSLECTVEGTSNPNLYWYRQAAGRGLQLLFYSVGIGQISSEVPQNLSASRPQDRQFILSSKKLLLSDSGFYLCAWTARGLSYNSPLHFGNGTRLTVT.

In its sample, this clonotype was seen many times. The chain uses TRBV27 and TRBJ1-6, with TRBD1 as a possible D gene (5 bases). There are 15 residues in the CDR3. V was trimmed by 3 bases and J by 9 bases, leaving 15 bases between them. Germline values: CDR1 MNHEY, CDR2 SMNVEV (reference sequence). CDR3 protein: CASSLSQGRGSPLHF. CDR3 coding DNA: TGTGCCAGCAGTTTGAGTCAGGGTAGGGGTTCACCCCTCCACTTT.

In its sample, this clonotype was seen many times. Just one base apart from a much larger clone, this may be a read error. CDR3 nucleotide sequence: TGCAGTGCTACTCCGGGACTAGCGACCTCCGAGCAGTACTTC. Its protein is CSATPGLATSEQYF. This chain connects TRBV20-1 to TRBJ2-7; 10 positions agree with TRBD2. This CDR3 is built from 14 residues. Looked up from germline, CDR1 is DFQATT and CDR2 is SNEGSKA (reference sequence). Trimming at V came to 4 bases and at J to 6 bases, leaving 9 bases not matched to a gene.

The table lists this clonotype with many counts. This rearrangement joins TRBV30 to TRBJ1-2, with TRBD1 identical over 7 bases. Germline CDR1 and CDR2: GTSNPN and SVGIG (reference sequence). CDR3 length: 15 amino acids. Unmatched junction bases numbered 18, after V lost 6 bases and J lost 8 bases. CDR3 sequence: CACNTGQAWESGYTF. DNA of the CDR3: TGTGCCTGCAATACCGGACAGGCGTGGGAGAGCGGCTACACCTTC.

Ten or more counts support this clonotype. V and J are TRBV7-9 and TRBJ2-1; 9 positions match TRBD1. Germline assignment: CDR1 SEHNR and CDR2 FQNEAQ (reference sequence). V gave up 5 bases and J gave up 4 bases; unmatched junction bases: 9. The CDR3 length is 16 residues. The DNA of the CDR3 is TGTGCCAGCAGCGAGTGGGACAGGGCGATTTACAATGAGCAGTTCTTC. It specifies CASSEWDRAIYNEQFF.

The genes are TRBV20-1 and TRBJ2-3; TRBD2 matches at 15 bases. Looked up from germline, CDR1 is DFQATT and CDR2 is SNEGSKA (reference sequence). The CDR3 has 14 amino acids. Trimming at V came to 7 bases and at J to 6 bases, leaving 5 bases not matched to a gene. In DNA form, the CDR3 reads TGCAGTGACGGGACTAGCGGGAGGTCGGATACGCAGTATTTT. Protein sequence: CSDGTSGRSDTQYF.

Remarks on this clonotype: A much larger clonotype is one base distant, so this may be a read error. The conserved closing phenylalanine or tryptophan is absent in this CDR3, likely reflecting a read error. The chain joins TRBV7-8 to TRBJ1-1, with a tentative D call TRBD1 (5 bases). The CDR3 is 14 residues long. Trimming shortened V by 5 bases and J by 2 bases, and 12 bases separated the two germline ends. CDR1 and CDR2 (germline): SGHVS, FQNEAQ. Here the CDR3 reads CASSATTDNTEAFI. The DNA of the CDR3 is TGTGCCAGCAGCGCGACGACAGACAACACTGAAGCTTTCATT.

This clonotype was observed many times. This chain joins TRBV6-5 and TRBJ2-1, with D perhaps matching TRBD2 (7 bases). This CDR3 comprises 16 residues. With 6 bases removed from V and 4 bases from J, the gap between germline ends came to 19 bases. Germline CDR1 and CDR2: MNHEY and SVGAGI. The CDR3 loop reads CASSPSWGGGYNEQFF. The CDR3 nucleotides are TGTGCCAGCAGCCCCTCGTGGGGAGGGGGGTACAATGAGCAGTTCTTC.

Many counts were recorded for this clonotype. The gene calls are TRBV3-1 and TRBJ1-4; perhaps TRBD1 as D (5 bases). Germline V gives CDR1 LGHDT, CDR2 YNNKEL (reference sequence). The germline V and J ends were trimmed by 2 bases and 7 bases, with 14 bases remaining between them. There are 15 residues in the CDR3. This CDR3 reads CASSQQPGGGEKLFF. CDR3 nucleotides: TGTGCCAGCAGCCAACAGCCCGGGGGTGGTGAAAAACTGTTTTTT.

The rearrangement uses TRBV7-3 and TRBJ2-3, with TRBD2 matching over 12 bases. This CDR3 region has 16 residues. Germline assignment: CDR1 SGHTA and CDR2 FQGTGA. The junction had 8 bases not matched to a gene; V was cut back by 5 bases and J by 5 bases. The CDR3 spells CASSSDTSGRQDTQYF. CDR3 nucleotide sequence: TGTGCCAGCAGCAGCGATACTAGCGGGAGGCAAGATACGCAGTATTTT.

The rearrangement joins TRBV7-2 to TRBJ1-5, with a possible D match to TRBD1 (5 bases). V gave up 5 bases and J gave up 2 bases, with 19 bases separating them. CDR3 length: 17 amino acids. Germline values: CDR1 SGHTA, CDR2 FQGNSA. The CDR3 DNA reads as TGTGCCAGCAGCAAACCGGGACTAGCGGGAGGCAATCAGCCCCAGCATTTT. Translated: CASSKPGLAGGNQPQHF.

This clonotype was counted ten times or more. This chain joins TRBV30 and TRBJ2-2, with unresolved D. This CDR3 is built from 13 residues. Germline CDR1 reads GTSNPN; CDR2 reads SVGIG (reference sequence). V lost 2 bases to trimming and J lost 5 bases, with 9 bases between them. CDR3 DNA sequence: TGTGCCTGGAGTCTCCTGGGGACCGGGGAGCTGTTTTTT. Translation: CAWSLLGTGELFF.

On this clonotype itself: Given a much more abundant clone one base away, this may be a read error. No conserved phenylalanine or tryptophan is present at the end of the CDR3, so a read error is the likely explanation. The chain uses TRBV6-2 or TRBV6-3 and TRBJ2-1; D gene ambiguous. V lost 5 bases to trimming and J lost 6 bases, with 11 bases between them. The CDR3 totals 13 residues. The germline CDR1 and CDR2 sequences are MNHEY and SVGEGT. In nucleotides, the CDR3 is TGTGCCAGCAGTGAATTTACCCCCAATGAGCAGTTCATC. Residues: CASSEFTPNEQFI.